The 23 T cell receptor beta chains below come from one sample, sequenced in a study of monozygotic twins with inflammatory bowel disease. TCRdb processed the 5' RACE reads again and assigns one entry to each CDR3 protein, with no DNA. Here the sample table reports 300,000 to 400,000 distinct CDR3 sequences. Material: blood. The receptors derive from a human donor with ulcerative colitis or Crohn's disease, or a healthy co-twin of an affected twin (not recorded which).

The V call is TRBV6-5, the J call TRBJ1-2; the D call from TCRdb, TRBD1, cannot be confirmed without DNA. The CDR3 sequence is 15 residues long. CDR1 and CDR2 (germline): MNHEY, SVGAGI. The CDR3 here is CASSYGGQYNYGYTF.

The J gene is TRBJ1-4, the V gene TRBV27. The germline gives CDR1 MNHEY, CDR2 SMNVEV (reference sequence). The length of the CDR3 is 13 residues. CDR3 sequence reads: CASRVATNEKLFF.

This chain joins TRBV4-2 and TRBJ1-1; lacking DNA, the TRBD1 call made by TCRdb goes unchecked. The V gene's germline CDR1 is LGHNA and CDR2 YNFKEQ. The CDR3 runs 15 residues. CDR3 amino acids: CASSQSPNFNTEAFF.

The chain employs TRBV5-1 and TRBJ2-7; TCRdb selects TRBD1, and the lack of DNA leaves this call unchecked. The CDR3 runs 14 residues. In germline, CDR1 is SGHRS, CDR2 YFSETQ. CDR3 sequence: CASSPGPGSDEQYF.

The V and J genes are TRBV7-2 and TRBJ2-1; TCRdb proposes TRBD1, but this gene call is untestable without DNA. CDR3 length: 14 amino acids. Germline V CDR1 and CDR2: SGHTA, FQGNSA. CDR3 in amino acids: CASQWGVSYNEQFF.

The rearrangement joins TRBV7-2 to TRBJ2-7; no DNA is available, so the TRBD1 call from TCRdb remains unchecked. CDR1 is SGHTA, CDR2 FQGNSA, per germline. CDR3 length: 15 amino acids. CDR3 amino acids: CASSSAGGRSYEQYF.

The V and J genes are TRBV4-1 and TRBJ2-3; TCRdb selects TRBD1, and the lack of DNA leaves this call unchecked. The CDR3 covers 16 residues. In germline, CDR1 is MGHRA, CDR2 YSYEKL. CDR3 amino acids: CASSQETGPNTDTQYF.

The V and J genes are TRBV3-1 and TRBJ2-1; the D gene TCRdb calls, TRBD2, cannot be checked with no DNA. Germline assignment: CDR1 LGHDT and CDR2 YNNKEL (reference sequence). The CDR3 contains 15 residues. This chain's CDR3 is CASSQLAGGINEQFF.

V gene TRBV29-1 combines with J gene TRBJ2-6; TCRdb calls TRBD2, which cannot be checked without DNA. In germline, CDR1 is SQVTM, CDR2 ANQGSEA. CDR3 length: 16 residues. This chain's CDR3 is CSVDLITRTGANVLTF.

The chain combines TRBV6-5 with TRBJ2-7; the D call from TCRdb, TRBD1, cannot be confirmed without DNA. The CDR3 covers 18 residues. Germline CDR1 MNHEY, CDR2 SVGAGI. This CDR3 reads CASSYSGTGTGSSYEQYF.

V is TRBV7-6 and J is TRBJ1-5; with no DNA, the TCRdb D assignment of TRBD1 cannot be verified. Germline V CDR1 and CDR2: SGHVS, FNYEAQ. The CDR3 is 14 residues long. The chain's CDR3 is CASTKGQTTQPQHF.

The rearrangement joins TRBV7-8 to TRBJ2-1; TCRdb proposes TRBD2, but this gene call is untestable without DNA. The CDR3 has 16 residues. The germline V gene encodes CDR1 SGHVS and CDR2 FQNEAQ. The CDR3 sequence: CASSLVLAVPYNEQFF.

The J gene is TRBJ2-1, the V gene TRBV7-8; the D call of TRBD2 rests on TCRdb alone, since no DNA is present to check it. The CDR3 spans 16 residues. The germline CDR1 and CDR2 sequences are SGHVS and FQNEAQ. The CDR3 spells CASSLRASGGADEQFF.

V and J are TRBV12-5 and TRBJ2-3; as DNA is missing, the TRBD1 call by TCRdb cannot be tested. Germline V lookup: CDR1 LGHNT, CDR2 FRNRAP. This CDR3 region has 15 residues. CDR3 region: CASGDGTGERDTQYF.

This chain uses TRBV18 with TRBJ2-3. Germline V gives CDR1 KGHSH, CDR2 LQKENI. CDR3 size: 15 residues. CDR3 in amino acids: CASSPNSPSTDTQYF.

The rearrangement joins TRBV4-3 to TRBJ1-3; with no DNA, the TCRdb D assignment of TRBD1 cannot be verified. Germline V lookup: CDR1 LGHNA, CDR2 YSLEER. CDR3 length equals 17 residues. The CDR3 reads CASSQYGTGLSGNTIYF.

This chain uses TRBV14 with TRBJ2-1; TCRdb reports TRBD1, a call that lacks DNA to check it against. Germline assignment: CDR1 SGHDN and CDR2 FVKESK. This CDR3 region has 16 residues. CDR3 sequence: CASSQKRGVGYNEQFF. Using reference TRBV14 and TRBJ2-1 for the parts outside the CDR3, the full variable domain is EAGVTQFPSHSVIEKGQTVTLRCDPISGHDNLYWYRRVMGKEIKFLLHFVKESKQDESGMPNNRFLAERTGGTYSTLKVQPAELEDSGVYFCASSQKRGVGYNEQFFGPGTRLTVL.

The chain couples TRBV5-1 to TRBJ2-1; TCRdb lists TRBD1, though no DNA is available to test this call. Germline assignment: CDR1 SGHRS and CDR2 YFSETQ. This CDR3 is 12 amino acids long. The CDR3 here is CASSVYRDEQFF.

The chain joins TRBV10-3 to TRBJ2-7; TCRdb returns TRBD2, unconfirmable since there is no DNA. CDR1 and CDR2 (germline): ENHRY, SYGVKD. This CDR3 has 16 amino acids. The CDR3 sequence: CAISEGPAGGSYEQYF.

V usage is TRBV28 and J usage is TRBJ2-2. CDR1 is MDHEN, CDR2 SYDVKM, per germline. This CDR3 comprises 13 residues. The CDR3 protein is CASYKRDTGELFF.

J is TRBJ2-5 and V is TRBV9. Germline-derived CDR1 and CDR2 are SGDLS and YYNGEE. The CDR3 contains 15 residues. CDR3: CASSVGDRYQETQYF.

CDR3 region: CASSYSRTTYEQYF. The chain is built from TRBV6-5 and TRBJ2-7. The germline CDR1 and CDR2 sequences are MNHEY and SVGAGI. This CDR3 has 14 amino acids.

CDR3 in amino acids: CASSSNYRAAYEQYF. The chain links TRBV7-9 to TRBJ2-7; TCRdb's D call of TRBD1 is untestable without DNA. The CDR3 length is 15 residues. Looked up from germline, CDR1 is SEHNR and CDR2 is FQNEAQ (reference sequence).